The sequence of this T cell receptor (beta chain) was determined in a study of beta chain features in type 1 diabetes. The whole isolated RNA underwent reverse transcription, so sequencing captured expressed TCRB transcripts. Assay: immunoSEQ multiplex PCR; the TCRdb copy retains only in-frame clones and omits some. The repertoire has some 270,000 clones, roughly 13% of them found once; the top ten carry about 0.024%. This clone was detected only a few times. The V segment lost 2 bases and the J segment 9 bases; nucleotides outside the gene matches: 11. This CDR3 has 18 amino acids. Germline V CDR1 and CDR2: SEHNR, FQNEAQ (reference sequence).

The chain couples TRBV7-9 to TRBJ1-6; TRBD1 matches at 12 bases. This TCR came from a woman in her 40s in good health. Sample: naive CD4+ T cells from blood. CDR3 sequence (DNA): TGTGCCAGCAGCTTATCCTCAAGCGGGACAGGGGGCGGTTCACCCCTCCACTTT. It codes for CASSLSSSGTGGGSPLHF.